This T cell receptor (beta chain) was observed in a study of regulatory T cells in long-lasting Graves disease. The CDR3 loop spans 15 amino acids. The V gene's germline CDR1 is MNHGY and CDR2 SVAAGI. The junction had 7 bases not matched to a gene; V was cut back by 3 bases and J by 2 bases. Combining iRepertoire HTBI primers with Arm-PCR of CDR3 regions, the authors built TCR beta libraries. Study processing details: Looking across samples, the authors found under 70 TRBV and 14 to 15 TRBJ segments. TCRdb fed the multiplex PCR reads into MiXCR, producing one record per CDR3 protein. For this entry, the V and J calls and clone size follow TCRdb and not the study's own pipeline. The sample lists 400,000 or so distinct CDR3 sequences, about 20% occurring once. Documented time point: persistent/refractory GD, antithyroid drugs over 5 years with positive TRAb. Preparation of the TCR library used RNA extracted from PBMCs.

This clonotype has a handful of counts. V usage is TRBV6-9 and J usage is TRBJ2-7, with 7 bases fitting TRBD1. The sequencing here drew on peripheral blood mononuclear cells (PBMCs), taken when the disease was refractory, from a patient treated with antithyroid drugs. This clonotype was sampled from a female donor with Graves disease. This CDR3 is CASSYSRGRPYEQYF. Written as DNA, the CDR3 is TGTGCCAGCAGTTACTCAAGGGGGCGGCCCTACGAGCAGTACTTC.